This T cell receptor (beta chain) was recovered during a study of Graves' ophthalmopathy and Graves' hyperthyroidism. Trimming shortened V by 3 bases and J by 2 bases, and 4 bases separated the two germline ends. CDR3 length equals 13 residues. In germline, CDR1 is SNHLY, CDR2 FYNNEI. RNA transcripts were the source from which TCR beta CDR3 regions were amplified. HTBI primers primed a first-round RT-PCR, and a second-round multiplex PCR followed. TCRdb independently ran MiXCR on the multiplex PCR reads; one entry per CDR3 protein. Of just over 400,000 distinct CDR3 sequences in the sample, approximately 21% were seen once. This clonotype was counted at least ten times.

The receptor's source is a woman younger than 30 with stable Graves' hyperthyroidism. The chain has TRBV2 and TRBJ2-2; D gene uncertain. The specimen was peripheral blood. CDR3: CASSEANTGELFF. CDR3 bases: TGTGCCAGCAGTGAGGCTAACACCGGGGAGCTGTTTTTT.